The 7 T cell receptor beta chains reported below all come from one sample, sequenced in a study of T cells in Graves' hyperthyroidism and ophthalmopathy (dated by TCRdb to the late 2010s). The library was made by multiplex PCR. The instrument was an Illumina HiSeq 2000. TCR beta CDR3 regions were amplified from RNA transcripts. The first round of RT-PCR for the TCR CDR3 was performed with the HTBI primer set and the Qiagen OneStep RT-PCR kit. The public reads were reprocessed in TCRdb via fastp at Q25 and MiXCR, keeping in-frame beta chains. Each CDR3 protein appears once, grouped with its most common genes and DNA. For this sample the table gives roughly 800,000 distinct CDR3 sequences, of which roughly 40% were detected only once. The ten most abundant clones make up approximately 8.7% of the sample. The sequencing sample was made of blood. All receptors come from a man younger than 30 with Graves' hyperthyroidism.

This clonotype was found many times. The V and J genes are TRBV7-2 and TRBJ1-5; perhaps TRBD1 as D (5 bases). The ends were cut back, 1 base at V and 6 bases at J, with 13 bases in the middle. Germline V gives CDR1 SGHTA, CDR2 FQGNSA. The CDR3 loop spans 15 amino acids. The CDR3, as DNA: TGTGCCAGCAGCTTAGGTCCCGGCAGGGCTCAGCCCCAGCATTTT. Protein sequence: CASSLGPGRAQPQHF. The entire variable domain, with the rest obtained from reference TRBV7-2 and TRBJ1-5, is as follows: GAGVSQSPSNKVTEKGKDVELRCDPISGHTALYWYRQSLGQGLEFLIYFQGNSAPDKSGLPSDRFSAERTGGSVSTLTIQRTQQEDSAVYLCASSLGPGRAQPQHFGDGTRLSIL.

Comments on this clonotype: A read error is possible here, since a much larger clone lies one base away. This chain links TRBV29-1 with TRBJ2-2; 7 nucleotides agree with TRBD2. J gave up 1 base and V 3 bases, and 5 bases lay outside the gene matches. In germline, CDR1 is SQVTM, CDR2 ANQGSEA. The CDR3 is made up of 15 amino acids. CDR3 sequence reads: CSVEDSGWNTGELFF. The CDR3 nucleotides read TGCAGCGTTGAGGATAGCGGGTGGAACACCGGGGAGCTGTTTTTT.

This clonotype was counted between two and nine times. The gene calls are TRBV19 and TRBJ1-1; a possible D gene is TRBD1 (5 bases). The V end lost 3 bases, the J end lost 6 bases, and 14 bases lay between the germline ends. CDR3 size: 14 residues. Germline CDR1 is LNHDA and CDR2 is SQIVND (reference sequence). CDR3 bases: TGTGCCAGTAGTATGAGGGAGGGGAGCCCTGAAGCTTTCTTT. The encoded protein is CASSMREGSPEAFF.

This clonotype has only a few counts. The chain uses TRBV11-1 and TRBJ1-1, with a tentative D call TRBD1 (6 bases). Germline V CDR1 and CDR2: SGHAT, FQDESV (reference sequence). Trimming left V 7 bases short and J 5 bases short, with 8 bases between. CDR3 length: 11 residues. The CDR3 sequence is CASKGVTEAFF. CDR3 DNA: TGTGCCAGCAAGGGGGTGACTGAAGCTTTCTTT.

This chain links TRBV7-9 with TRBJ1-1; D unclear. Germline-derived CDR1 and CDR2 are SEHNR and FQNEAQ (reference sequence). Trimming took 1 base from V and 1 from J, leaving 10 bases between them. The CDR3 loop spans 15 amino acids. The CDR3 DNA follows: TGTGCCAGCAGCTTAGTGGAGCAAAGGAACACTGAAGCTTTCTTT. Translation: CASSLVEQRNTEAFF.

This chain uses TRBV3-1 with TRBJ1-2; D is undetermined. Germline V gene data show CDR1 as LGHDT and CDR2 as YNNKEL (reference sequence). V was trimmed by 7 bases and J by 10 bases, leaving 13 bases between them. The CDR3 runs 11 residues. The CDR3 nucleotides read TGTGCCAGCAATCGGGGTCCGCACTACACCTTC. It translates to CASNRGPHYTF.

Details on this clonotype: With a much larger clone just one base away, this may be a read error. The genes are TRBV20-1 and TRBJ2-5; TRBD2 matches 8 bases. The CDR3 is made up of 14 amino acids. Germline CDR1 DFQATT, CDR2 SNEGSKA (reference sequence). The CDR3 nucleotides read TGCAGAGCTAGAGCGGGGGTTCGGGGAGAGACCCAGTACTTC. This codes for CRARAGVRGETQYF.